This entry describes one TCR beta chain. Its antigen is not identified. This sample stems from a study of cytomegalovirus exposure and HLA in healthy donors. Points from the study as a whole: According to a later analysis, most TCR beta chains associated with CMV appeared HLA-restricted. Some TCR beta chains (roughly 150 of them) were listed as cytomegalovirus-associated. Because they were indistinguishable, some V segments, including TRBV6-2 and TRBV6-3, were excluded.

Both 60 Vbeta primers and 13 Jbeta primers went into the PCR. Clones were sequenced by immunoSEQ multiplex PCR, and TCRdb holds only the in-frame ones, with some missing. This sample has 90,000 to 140,000 clones, with about 70% found just once. The CDR3 is 11 amino acids. The germline CDR1 and CDR2 sequences are MDHEN and SYDVKM. V was pared by 5 bases and J by 11 bases, with 10 bases between. Source material: PBMCs. The clonotype comes from a man younger than 45 in good health and CMV-seronegative. V is TRBV28 and J is TRBJ1-5; no firm D call. In nucleotides, the CDR3 is TGTGCCAGCAGTCTCGGACTGGCCCAGCATTTT. Protein product: CASSLGLAQHF. The full variable domain, rest sourced from reference TRBV28 and TRBJ1-5, is DVKVTQSSRYLVKRTGEKVFLECVQDMDHENMFWYRQDPGLGLRLIYFSYDVKMKEKGDIPEGYSVSREKKERFSLILESASTNQTSMYLCASSLGLAQHFGDGTRLSIL.